The entry below describes one T cell receptor (beta chain). The entry originates in a study of blood T cell repertoires in COVID-19. About the study: The origin of the acute and convalescent COVID-19 samples was the United States, Italy and Spain.

Germline V CDR1 and CDR2: GTSNPN, SVGIG (reference sequence). This CDR3 spans 14 amino acids. The V end lost 2 bases, the J end lost 3 bases, and 13 bases lay between the germline ends. Per the authors' pipeline: Counts of nucleated cells, estimated from reference gene primer amplification, were obtained. Only in-frame clones appear in the TCRdb table, and some are missing; sequencing was by immunoSEQ multiplex PCR. The V and J calls and clone size were taken over from that table, and D and trimming were inferred from the DNA. The repertoire includes approximately 85,000 clones, roughly nine tenths of them detected once, and under 3% sits in the top ten.

Material: peripheral blood. The chain recombines TRBV30 with TRBJ1-1, with a tentative D call TRBD1 (6 bases). The TCR originated in a woman between 45 and 60 years old with active or convalescent COVID-19. CDR3 in DNA: TGTGCCTGGAGTCCCTTTACAGGGTACACTGAAGCTTTCTTT. Its protein product is CAWSPFTGYTEAFF.